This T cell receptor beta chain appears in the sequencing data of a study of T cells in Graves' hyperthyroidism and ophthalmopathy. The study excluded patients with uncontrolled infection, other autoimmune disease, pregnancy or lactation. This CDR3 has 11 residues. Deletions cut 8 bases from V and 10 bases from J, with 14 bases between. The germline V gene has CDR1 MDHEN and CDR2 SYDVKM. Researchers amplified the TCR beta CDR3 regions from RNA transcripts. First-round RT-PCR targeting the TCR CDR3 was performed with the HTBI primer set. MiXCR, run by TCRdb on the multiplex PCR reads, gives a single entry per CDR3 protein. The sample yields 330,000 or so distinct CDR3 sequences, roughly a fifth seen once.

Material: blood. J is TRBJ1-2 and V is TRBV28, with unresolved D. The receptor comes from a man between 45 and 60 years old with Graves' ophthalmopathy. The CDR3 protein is CASRDRVDYTF. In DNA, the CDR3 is TGTGCCAGCCGGGATAGAGTGGACTACACCTTC.